Reported below is one T cell receptor (beta chain). Methods used by the authors: From reference gene primer amplification, estimates of nucleated cell counts were derived. Sequencing was performed with immunoSEQ multiplex PCR; in TCRdb, only in-frame clones are kept and a portion is missing. That table furnishes V, J and clone size, whereas the DNA furnished D and trimming. The top ten hold around 25% of the sample, which has approximately 190,000 clones, around 86% seen once. These data originate in a study of blood T cell repertoires in COVID-19. The CDR3 has 14 amino acids. V was cut by 4 bases and J by 8 bases, with 18 bases left in between. The germline gives CDR1 SGHRS, CDR2 YFSETQ.

The genes are TRBV5-1 and TRBJ1-2; D is undetermined. This clonotype originated in a woman aged 40 to 50 in a cohort exposed to, infected with or recovered from COVID-19 (not recorded which). The sample comprised PBMCs or T cells enriched from blood (not recorded which). The CDR3 DNA reads as TGCGCCAGCAGCAATGAATTGGAGGCTCGGGGCTACACCTTC. Residues: CASSNELEARGYTF.